The sequence of this T cell receptor (beta chain) was determined in a study of blood T cell repertoires in COVID-19. This clone was detected only once. Original handling: How many nucleated cells were present was estimated from reference gene primer amplification. Profiling relied on immunoSEQ multiplex PCR, and the TCRdb table lists in-frame clones only, not all of them. Clone size and the V and J calls come from that table; the DNA yielded D and trimming. The data contain hundreds of thousands of clones, roughly 86% of them seen just once; the ten biggest clones take up about 1.2%. Trimming shortened V by 6 bases and J by 2 bases, and 28 bases separated the two germline ends. This CDR3 is built from 19 residues. Germline-derived CDR1 and CDR2 are LNHDA and SQIVND (reference sequence).

The J gene is TRBJ1-2, the V gene TRBV19; D perhaps matches TRBD1 (5 bases). This receptor was obtained from a man aged 65 to 85 with acute or convalescent COVID-19. Material for sequencing was peripheral blood. CDR3 DNA: TGTGCCAGTAGGGGGGGTTCCGGCCATCAGTCAGGGCAGAACTATGGCTACACCTTC. It yields the protein CASRGGSGHQSGQNYGYTF.